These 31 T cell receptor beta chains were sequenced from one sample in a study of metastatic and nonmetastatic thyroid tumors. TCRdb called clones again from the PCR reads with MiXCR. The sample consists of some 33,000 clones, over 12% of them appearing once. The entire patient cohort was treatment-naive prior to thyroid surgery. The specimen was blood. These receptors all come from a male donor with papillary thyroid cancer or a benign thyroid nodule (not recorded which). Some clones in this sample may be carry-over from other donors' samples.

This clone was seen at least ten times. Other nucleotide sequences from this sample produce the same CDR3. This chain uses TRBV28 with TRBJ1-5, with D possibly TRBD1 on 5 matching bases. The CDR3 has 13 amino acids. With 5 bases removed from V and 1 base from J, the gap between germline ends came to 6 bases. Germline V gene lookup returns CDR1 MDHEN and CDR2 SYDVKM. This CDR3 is CASSRDSNQPQHF. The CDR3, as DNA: TGTGCCAGCAGTCGGGACAGCAATCAGCCCCAGCATTTT.

This CDR3 reads CAWSRARLSNSPLHF. The CDR3 DNA is TGTGCCTGGAGTCGTGCTAGGCTCTCCAATTCACCCCTCCACTTT. The gene calls are TRBV30 and TRBJ1-6; no definite D call. Germline CDR1 GTSNPN, CDR2 SVGIG (reference sequence). V lost 2 bases and J 7 bases, leaving 15 bases between the germline ends. CDR3 size: 15 residues.

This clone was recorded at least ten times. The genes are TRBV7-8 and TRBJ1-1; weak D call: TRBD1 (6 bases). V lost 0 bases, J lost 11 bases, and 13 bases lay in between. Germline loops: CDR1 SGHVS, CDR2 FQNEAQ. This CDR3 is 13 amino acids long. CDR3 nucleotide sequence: TGTGCCAGCAGCTTAGCGCCCGGGGGGCAGGCTTTCTTT. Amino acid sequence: CASSLAPGGQAFF.

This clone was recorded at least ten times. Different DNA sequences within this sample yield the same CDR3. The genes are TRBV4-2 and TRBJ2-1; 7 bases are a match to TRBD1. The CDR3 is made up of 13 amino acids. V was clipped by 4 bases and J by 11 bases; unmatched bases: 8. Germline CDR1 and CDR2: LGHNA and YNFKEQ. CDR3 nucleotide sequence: TGTGCCAGCAGCCCGGACAGGAGACCTCAGCAGTTCTTC. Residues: CASSPDRRPQQFF.

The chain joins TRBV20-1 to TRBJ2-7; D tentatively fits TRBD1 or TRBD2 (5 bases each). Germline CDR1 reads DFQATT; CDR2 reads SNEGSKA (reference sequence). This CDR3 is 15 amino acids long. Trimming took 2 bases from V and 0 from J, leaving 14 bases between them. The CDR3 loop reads CSARRGQFCSYEQYF. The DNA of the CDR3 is TGCAGTGCTAGACGGGGCCAATTTTGCTCCTACGAGCAGTACTTC.

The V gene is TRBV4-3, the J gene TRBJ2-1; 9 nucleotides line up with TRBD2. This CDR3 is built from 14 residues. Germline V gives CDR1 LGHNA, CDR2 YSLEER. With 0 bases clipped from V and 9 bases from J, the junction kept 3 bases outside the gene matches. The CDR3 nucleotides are TGCGCCAGCAGCCAAGAGGGACTAGCTGGTGAGCAGTTCTTC. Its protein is CASSQEGLAGEQFF.

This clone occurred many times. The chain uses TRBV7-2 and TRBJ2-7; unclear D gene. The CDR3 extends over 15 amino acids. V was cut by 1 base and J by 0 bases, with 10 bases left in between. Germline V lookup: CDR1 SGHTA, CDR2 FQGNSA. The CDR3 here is CASSLVDQSSYEQYF. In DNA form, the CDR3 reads TGTGCCAGCAGCTTAGTGGACCAGAGCTCCTACGAGCAGTACTTC.

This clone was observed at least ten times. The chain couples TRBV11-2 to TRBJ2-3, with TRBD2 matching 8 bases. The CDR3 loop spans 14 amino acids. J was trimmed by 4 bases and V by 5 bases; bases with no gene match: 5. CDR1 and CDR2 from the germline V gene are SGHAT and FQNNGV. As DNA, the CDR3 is TGTGCCAGCAGCGTCGGACTAGCCCCAGATACGCAGTATTTT. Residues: CASSVGLAPDTQYF.

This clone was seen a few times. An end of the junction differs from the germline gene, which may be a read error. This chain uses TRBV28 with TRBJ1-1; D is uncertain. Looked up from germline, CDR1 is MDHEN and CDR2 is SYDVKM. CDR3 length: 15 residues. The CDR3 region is CASSLCDLGNTEVFF. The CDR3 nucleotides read TGTGCCAGCAGTTTATGTGACTTGGGGAACACTGAAGTTTTCTTT.

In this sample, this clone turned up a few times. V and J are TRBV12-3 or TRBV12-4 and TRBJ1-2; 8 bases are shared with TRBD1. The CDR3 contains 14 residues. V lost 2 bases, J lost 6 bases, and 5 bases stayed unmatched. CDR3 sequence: CASSLRTGYDGYTF. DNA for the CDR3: TGTGCCAGCAGTTTAAGGACAGGGTATGATGGCTACACCTTC.

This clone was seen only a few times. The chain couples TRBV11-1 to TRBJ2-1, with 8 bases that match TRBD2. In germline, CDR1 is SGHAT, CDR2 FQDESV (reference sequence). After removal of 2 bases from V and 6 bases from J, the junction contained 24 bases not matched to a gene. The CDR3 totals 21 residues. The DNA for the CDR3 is TGTGCCAGCAGCTTAAGTACGGTAGCGACCTTGGGGGCGGGAGGAGGCAATGAGCAGTTCTTC. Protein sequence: CASSLSTVATLGAGGGNEQFF.

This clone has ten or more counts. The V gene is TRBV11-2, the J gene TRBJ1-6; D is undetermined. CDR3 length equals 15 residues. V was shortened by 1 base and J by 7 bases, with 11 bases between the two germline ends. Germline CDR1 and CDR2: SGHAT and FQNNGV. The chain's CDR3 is CASSLVRGTNSPLHF. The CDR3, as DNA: TGTGCCAGCAGCTTAGTCCGGGGAACAAATTCACCCCTCCACTTT.

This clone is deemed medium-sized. CDR3 residues: CASRSEGFYNEQFF. The DNA for the CDR3 is TGTGCCAGTAGGTCGGAGGGATTCTACAATGAGCAGTTCTTC. V is TRBV19 and J is TRBJ2-1; perhaps TRBD2 as D (6 bases). Between the trimmed V and J ends, which lost 6 bases and 3 bases, there was a span of 12 bases. This CDR3 is built from 14 residues. From germline, CDR1 is LNHDA and CDR2 SQIVND (reference sequence).

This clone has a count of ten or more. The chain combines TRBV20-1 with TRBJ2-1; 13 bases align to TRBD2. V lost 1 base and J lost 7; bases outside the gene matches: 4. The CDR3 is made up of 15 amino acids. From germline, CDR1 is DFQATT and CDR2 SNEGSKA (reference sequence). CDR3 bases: TGCAGTGCTAGAGTCCCGGGACTAGCGGGGAATGAGCAGTTCTTC. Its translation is CSARVPGLAGNEQFF.

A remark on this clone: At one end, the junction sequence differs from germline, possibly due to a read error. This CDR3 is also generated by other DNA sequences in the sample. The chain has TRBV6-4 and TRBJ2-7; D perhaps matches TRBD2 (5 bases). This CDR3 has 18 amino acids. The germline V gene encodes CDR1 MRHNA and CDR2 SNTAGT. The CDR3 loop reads CASTTGRYNLGASSEQYF. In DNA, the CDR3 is TGCGCCAGCACGACCGGTAGGTATAACTTGGGAGCGTCAAGCGAGCAGTACTTC.

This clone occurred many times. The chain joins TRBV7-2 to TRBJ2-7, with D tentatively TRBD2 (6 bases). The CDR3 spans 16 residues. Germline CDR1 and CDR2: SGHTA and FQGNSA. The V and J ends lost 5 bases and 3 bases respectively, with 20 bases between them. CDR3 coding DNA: TGTGCCAGCAGCCCTATTTCGGGACTCGCCCTCTACGAGCAGTACTTC. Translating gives CASSPISGLALYEQYF. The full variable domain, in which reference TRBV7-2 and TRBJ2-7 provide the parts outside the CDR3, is GAGVSQSPSNKVTEKGKDVELRCDPISGHTALYWYRQSLGQGLEFLIYFQGNSAPDKSGLPSDRFSAERTGGSVSTLTIQRTQQEDSAVYLCASSPISGLALYEQYFGPGTRLTVT.

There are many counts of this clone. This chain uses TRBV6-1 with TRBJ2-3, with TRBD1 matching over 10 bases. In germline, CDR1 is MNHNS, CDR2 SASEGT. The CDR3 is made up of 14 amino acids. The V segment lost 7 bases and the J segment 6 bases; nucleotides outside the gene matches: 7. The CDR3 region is CASKMTGGADTQYF. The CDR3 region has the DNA TGTGCCAGCAAAATGACAGGGGGCGCGGATACGCAGTATTTT.

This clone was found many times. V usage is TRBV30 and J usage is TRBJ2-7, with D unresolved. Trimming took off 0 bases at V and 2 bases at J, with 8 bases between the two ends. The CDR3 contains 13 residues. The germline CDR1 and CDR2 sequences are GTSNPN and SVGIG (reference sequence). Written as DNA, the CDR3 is TGTGCCTGGAGTGTACTCGGACCCTACGAGCAGTACTTC. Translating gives CAWSVLGPYEQYF.

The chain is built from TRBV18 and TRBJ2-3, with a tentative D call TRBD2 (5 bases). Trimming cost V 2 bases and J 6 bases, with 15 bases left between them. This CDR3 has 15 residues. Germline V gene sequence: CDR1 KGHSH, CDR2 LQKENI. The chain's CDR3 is CASSPGSQRADTQYF. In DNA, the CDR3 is TGTGCCAGCTCACCAGGTTCACAGAGGGCGGATACGCAGTATTTT.

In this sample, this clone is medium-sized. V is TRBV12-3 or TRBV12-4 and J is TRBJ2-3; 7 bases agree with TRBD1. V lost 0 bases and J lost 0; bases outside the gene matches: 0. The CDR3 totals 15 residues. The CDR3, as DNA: TGTGCCAGCAGTTTAGCAGGGGGCAGCACAGATACGCAGTATTTT. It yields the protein CASSLAGGSTDTQYF.

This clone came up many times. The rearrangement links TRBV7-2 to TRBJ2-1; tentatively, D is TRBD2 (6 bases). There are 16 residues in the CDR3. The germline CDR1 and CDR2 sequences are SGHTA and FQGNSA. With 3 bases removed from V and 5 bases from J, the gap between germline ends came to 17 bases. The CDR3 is CASSFGGSGGDNEQFF. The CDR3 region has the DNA TGTGCCAGCAGCTTTGGAGGGAGTGGTGGGGACAATGAGCAGTTCTTC.

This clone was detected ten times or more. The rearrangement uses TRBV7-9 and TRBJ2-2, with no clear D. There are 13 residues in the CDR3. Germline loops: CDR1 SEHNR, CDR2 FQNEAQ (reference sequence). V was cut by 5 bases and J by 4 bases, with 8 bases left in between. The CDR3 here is CASSPQGTGELFF. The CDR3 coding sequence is TGTGCCAGCAGCCCCCAAGGCACCGGGGAGCTGTTTTTT.

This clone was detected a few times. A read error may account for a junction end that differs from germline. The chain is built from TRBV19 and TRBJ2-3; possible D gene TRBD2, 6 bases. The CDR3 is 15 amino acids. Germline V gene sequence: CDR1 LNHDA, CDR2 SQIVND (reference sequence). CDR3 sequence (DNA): TGTGCCAGTAGAGGAAATAGCGGACCCACAGATGCGCAGTATTTT. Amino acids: CASRGNSGPTDAQYF.

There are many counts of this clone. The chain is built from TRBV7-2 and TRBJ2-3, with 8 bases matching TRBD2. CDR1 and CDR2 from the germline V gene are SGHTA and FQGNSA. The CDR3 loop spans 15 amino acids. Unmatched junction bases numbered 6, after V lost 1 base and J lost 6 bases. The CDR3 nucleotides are TGTGCCAGCAGCTTAGTCGGGGGGGGCTGGGATACGCAGTATTTT. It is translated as CASSLVGGGWDTQYF.

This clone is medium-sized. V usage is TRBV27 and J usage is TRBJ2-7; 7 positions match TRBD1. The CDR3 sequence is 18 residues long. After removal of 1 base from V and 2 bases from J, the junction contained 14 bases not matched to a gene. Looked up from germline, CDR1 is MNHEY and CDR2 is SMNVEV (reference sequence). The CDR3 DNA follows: TGTGCCAGCAGTTTATTCGGCCAATCCGGCGACAGGGCCTACGAGCAGTACTTC. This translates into CASSLFGQSGDRAYEQYF.

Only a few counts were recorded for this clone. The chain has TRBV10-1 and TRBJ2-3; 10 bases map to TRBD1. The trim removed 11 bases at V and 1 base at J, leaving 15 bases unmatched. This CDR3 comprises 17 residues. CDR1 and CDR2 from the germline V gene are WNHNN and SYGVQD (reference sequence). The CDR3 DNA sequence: TGCGCCTCCCTGACAGGGGGCTTATATAATGGCACAGATACGCAGTATTTT. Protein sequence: CASLTGGLYNGTDTQYF.

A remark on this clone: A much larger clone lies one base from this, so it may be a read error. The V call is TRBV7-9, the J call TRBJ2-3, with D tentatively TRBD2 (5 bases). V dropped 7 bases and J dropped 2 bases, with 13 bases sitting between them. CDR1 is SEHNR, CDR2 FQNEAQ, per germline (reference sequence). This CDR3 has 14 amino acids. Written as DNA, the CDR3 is TGTGCCAGCATATCTACGACTAACACAGATACGCAGTATTTT. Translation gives CASISTTNTDTQYF. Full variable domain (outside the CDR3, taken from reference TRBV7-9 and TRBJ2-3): DTGVSQNPRHKITKRGQNVTFRCDPISEHNRLYWYRQTLGQGPEFLTYFQNEAQLEKSRLLSDRFSAERPKGSFSTLEIQRTEQGDSAMYLCASISTTNTDTQYFGPGTRLTVL.

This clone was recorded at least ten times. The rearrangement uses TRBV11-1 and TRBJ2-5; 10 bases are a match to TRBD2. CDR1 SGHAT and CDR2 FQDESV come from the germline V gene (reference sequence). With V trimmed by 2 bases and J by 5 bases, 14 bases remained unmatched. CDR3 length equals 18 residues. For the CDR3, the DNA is TGTGCCAGCAGCTTATGGCTAGCGGGAGCCATAGGAACGGAGACCCAGTACTTC. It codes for CASSLWLAGAIGTETQYF. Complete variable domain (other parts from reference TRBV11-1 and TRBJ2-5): EAEVAQSPRYKITEKSQAVAFWCDPISGHATLYWYRQILGQGPELLVQFQDESVVDDSQLPKDRFSAERLKGVDSTLKIQPAELGDSAMYLCASSLWLAGAIGTETQYFGPGTRLLVL.

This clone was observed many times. The CDR3 loop is CAYQYRGGMNTEAFF. CDR3 sequence (DNA): TGTGCCTACCAGTACAGGGGGGGTATGAACACTGAAGCTTTCTTT. This chain joins TRBV5-4 and TRBJ1-1; 8 bases map to TRBD1. V lost 10 bases to trimming and J lost 0 bases; unmatched junction nucleotides: 11. The germline V gene has CDR1 SGHNT and CDR2 YYREEE (reference sequence). The CDR3 has 15 amino acids.

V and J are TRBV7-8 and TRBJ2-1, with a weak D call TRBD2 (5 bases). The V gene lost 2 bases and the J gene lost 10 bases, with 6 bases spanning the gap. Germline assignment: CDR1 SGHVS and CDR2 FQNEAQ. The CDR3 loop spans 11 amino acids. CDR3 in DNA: TGTGCCAGCAGCTTAAGAGGGGAGCAGTTCTTC. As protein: CASSLRGEQFF.

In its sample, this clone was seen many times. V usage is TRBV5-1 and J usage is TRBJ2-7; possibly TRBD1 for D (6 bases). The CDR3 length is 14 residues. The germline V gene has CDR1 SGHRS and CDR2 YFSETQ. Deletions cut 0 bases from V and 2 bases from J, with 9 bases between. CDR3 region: CASSLAGHTYEQYF. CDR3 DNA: TGCGCCAGCAGCTTGGCGGGACACACCTACGAGCAGTACTTC. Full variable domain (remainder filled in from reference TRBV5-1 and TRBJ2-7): KAGVTQTPRYLIKTRGQQVTLSCSPISGHRSVSWYQQTPGQGLQFLFEYFSETQRNKGNFPGRFSGRQFSNSRSEMNVSTLELGDSALYLCASSLAGHTYEQYFGPGTRLTVT.